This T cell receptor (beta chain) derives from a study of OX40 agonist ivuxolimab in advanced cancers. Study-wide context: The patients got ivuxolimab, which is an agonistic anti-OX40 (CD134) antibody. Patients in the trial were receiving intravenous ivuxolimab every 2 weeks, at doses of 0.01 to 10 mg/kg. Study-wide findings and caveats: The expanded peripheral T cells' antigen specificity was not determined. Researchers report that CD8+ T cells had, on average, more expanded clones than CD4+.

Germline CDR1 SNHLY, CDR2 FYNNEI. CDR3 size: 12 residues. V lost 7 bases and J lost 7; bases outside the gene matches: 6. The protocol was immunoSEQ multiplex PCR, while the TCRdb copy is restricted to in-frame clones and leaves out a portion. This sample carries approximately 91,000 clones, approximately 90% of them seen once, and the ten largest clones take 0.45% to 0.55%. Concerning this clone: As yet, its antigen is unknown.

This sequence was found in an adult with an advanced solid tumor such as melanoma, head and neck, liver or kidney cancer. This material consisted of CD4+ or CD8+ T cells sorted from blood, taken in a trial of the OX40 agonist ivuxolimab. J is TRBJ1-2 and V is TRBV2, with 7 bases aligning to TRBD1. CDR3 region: CASITDRSGYTF. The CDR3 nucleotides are TGTGCCAGCATTACGGACAGGAGTGGCTACACCTTC. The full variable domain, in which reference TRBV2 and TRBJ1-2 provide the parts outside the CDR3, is EPEVTQTPSHQVTQMGQEVILRCVPISNHLYFYWYRQILGQKVEFLVSFYNNEISEKSEIFDDQFSVERPDGSNFTLKIRSTKLEDSAMYFCASITDRSGYTFGSGTRLTVV.